This T cell receptor (beta chain) was identified in a study of chemoradiotherapy in HPV16-positive cancers. Study-level results: Only a couple of HPV16-positive patients supplied the functional HPV-specificity definition. HPV-responsive T-cell expansion during chemoradiotherapy was linked to improved recurrence-free survival in HPV16-positive patients. Candidate HPV-specific clones and E7-related TCR motifs grew in tumor during treatment.

Here immunoSEQ multiplex PCR was the method, and the copy in TCRdb shows in-frame clones only, minus some. The sample has fewer than 20,000 clones; 85% to 95% are singletons. This CDR3 is built from 17 residues. Worth noting for this clone: Its antigen is still unknown.

Samples were taken several times over chemoradiotherapy. The TCR originated in a human donor with HPV-associated anogenital cancer. The genes are TRBV12-2 and TRBJ2-3; no check of the table's D call, TRBD2, against the DNA was made. TRBV12-2 is a documented pseudogene. The sample in question was blood, obtained from a patient who underwent chemoradiotherapy. The CDR3 sequence: CASLDPGSRRETDTQYF. The CDR3 nucleotides read TGTGCAAGTCTAGATCCCGGGTCGAGGAGGGAAACAGATACGCAGTATTTT.